The 12 T cell receptor beta chains presented below share a single source sample, sequenced in a study of cytomegalovirus exposure and HLA in healthy donors. The PCR employed 60 Vbeta primers together with 13 Jbeta primers. Assay: immunoSEQ multiplex PCR; the TCRdb copy retains only in-frame clones and omits some. The data contain approximately 100,000 clones, 10% of them singletons. The sequencing sample was made of PBMCs. These receptors all come from a man aged 35-49 years in good health and CMV-seropositive.

The chain links TRBV25-1 to TRBJ2-5; the match to TRBD2 covers 9 bases. Germline-derived CDR1 and CDR2 are MGHDK and SYGVNS. The trim removed 3 bases at V and 2 bases at J, leaving 7 bases unmatched. The CDR3 length is 16 residues. The CDR3, as DNA: TGTGCCAGCAGTGATTGGTCTAGCGGGGTGCAAGAGACCCAGTACTTC. Amino acids: CASSDWSSGVQETQYF. Full variable domain (outside the CDR3, taken from reference TRBV25-1 and TRBJ2-5): EADIYQTPRYLVIGTGKKITLECSQTMGHDKMYWYQQDPGMELHLIHYSYGVNSTEKGDLSSESTVSRIRTEHFPLTLESARPSHTSQYLCASSDWSSGVQETQYFGPGTRLLVL.

The sample holds a few counts of this clone. The rearrangement links TRBV7-2 to TRBJ1-4, with TRBD1 as a possible D gene (5 bases). CDR3 length: 16 amino acids. V was clipped by 1 base and J by 7 bases, with 16 bases between them. CDR1 and CDR2 (germline): SGHTA, FQGNSA. CDR3: CASSLERPGLGEKLFF. The CDR3 region has the DNA TGTGCCAGCAGCTTAGAAAGACCAGGGTTAGGTGAAAAACTGTTTTTT.

This clone was seen a handful of times. The chain uses TRBV10-1 and TRBJ2-1, with TRBD2 matching 10 bases. With 4 bases clipped from V and 7 bases from J, the junction kept 7 bases outside the gene matches. This CDR3 contains 15 residues. Germline assignment: CDR1 WNHNN and CDR2 SYGVQD (reference sequence). In DNA form, the CDR3 reads TGCGCCAGCAGTGGGGAACTAGCGGGAAGGAATGAGCAGTTCTTC. Translation: CASSGELAGRNEQFF.

V is TRBV6-1 and J is TRBJ2-7; D unclear. The CDR3 totals 11 residues. Germline V gene lookup returns CDR1 MNHNS and CDR2 SASEGT. Trimming left V 7 bases short and J 0 bases short, with 4 bases between. CDR3 region: CASMSSYEQYF. CDR3 DNA: TGTGCCAGCATGAGCTCCTACGAGCAGTACTTC.

This clone was seen a few times. V gene TRBV11-3 combines with J gene TRBJ2-5; 8 nucleotides match TRBD2. V lost 1 base and J lost 7; bases outside the gene matches: 8. The CDR3 length is 15 residues. Per germline, CDR1 SGHNT and CDR2 YENEEA. The CDR3 DNA sequence: TGTGCCAGCAGCTTAGGTCGGGAGGGCCACCGGACCCAGTACTTC. It yields the protein CASSLGREGHRTQYF.

This clone was counted between two and nine times. V gene TRBV6-6 combines with J gene TRBJ2-2, with 8 bases that match TRBD1. There are 14 residues in the CDR3. Germline trimming cut 5 bases from V and 3 bases from J; bases unmatched to any gene: 2. Germline assignment: CDR1 MNHNY and CDR2 SVGAGI (reference sequence). This CDR3 is CASSRTGYTGELFF. DNA of the CDR3: TGTGCCAGCAGTAGGACAGGGTACACCGGGGAGCTGTTTTTT.

In the case of this clone: The sample has other DNA sequences that encode this CDR3 too. This chain connects TRBV7-9 to TRBJ2-1, with 12 bases matching TRBD2. Germline V gene data show CDR1 as SEHNR and CDR2 as FQNEAQ (reference sequence). The CDR3 extends over 15 amino acids. The J segment lost 6 bases and the V segment lost 5 bases, leaving 5 bases of the junction unmatched. This CDR3 reads CASSPGTSGFNEQFF. CDR3 coding DNA: TGTGCCAGCAGCCCAGGGACTAGCGGGTTCAATGAGCAGTTCTTC.

The sample holds a few counts of this clone. A much larger clonotype is one base distant, so this may be a read error. V gene TRBV7-3 combines with J gene TRBJ2-1; D possibly corresponds to TRBD2 (6 bases). This CDR3 has 12 amino acids. Trimming took off 3 bases at V and 6 bases at J, with 6 bases between the two ends. CDR1 and CDR2 from the germline V gene are SGHTA and FQGTGA. The CDR3 nucleotides are TGTGCCAGCAGCTTTAGCGGCAATGAGCAGTTCTTC. This gives the protein CASSFSGNEQFF.

This clone was observed a handful of times. The chain uses TRBV19 and TRBJ2-4; 7 nucleotides align to TRBD2. CDR3 size: 17 residues. From germline, CDR1 is LNHDA and CDR2 SQIVND (reference sequence). The junction had 6 bases not matched to a gene; V was cut back by 0 bases and J by 1 base. CDR3 loop: CASSIEGGVVAKNIQYF. The CDR3 DNA reads TGTGCCAGTAGTATAGAGGGAGGGGTTGTCGCCAAAAACATTCAGTACTTC.

This chain uses TRBV5-4 with TRBJ2-2, with D maybe TRBD1 (5 bases). The CDR3 extends over 15 amino acids. CDR1 and CDR2 (germline): SGHNT, YYREEE (reference sequence). V was shortened by 1 base and J by 2 bases, with 9 bases between the two germline ends. The CDR3 nucleotides are TGTGCCAGCAGCTTGATAGGGGCTAACACCGGGGAGCTGTTTTTT. It translates to CASSLIGANTGELFF.

Written as DNA, the CDR3 is TGTGCCAGCAGTGGGACAGTACCGGGGCCGCGATCGAATTTCTACGAGCAGTACTTC. Encoded protein: CASSGTVPGPRSNFYEQYF. V and J are TRBV6-1 and TRBJ2-7; a possible D gene is TRBD1 (6 bases). This CDR3 comprises 19 residues. V lost 4 bases to trimming and J lost 3 bases, with 28 bases between them. Germline V gene data show CDR1 as MNHNS and CDR2 as SASEGT.

The V gene is TRBV10-3, the J gene TRBJ1-1, with a tentative D call TRBD1 (5 bases). Germline CDR1 ENHRY, CDR2 SYGVKD. Trimming pared 10 bases from V and 4 bases from J, leaving 13 bases between. The CDR3 is made up of 12 amino acids. This CDR3 reads CATCDSPTEAFF. The DNA for the CDR3 is TGTGCCACGTGCGACAGCCCCACTGAAGCTTTCTTT.